Sequencing of this TCR beta chain was carried out in a study of memory CD8 T cells in hepatitis C reinfection. General study findings and limits: Only a handful of donors prevented definitive conclusions about public clonotypes.

Looked up from germline, CDR1 is MGHRA and CDR2 is YSYEKL. The CDR3 consists of 15 residues. Comments on this clone: Its antigen is still unknown. One end of the junction varies from germline; a read error may be responsible.

Sequencing was performed with immunoSEQ multiplex PCR; in TCRdb, only in-frame clones are kept and a portion is missing. This table has around 6,000 clones, around 91% appearing once. Regarding time point: pre-reinfection, 55 to 20 weeks before reinfection detection. TCR sequencing was done directly ex vivo on sorted cells, without expansion in vitro. Total naive CD8 T cells were sorted as viable CD3+ CD8+ CD45RO- cells from a couple of donors. Sequencing was performed on naive CD8+ T cells sorted from blood. This chain connects TRBV4-1 to TRBJ1-1; 8 nucleotides line up with TRBD1. The clonotype originates from a man aged 45-65 years with hepatitis C virus infection. Here the CDR3 reads CVSSQDPGGNTEAFF. CDR3 DNA: TGCGTCAGCAGCCAAGACCCAGGGGGCAACACTGAAGCTTTCTTT.